The 26 T cell receptor beta chains below come from one sample, sequenced in a study of T cells in Graves' hyperthyroidism and ophthalmopathy. Regions amplified from RNA transcripts were the TCR beta CDR3 regions. The HTBI primer set served for first-round RT-PCR of the TCR CDR3. TCRdb used MiXCR to reprocess the multiplex PCR reads, holding one entry per CDR3 protein. Of around 600,000 distinct CDR3 sequences detected, about a sixth appear once; the ten largest clones hold approximately 7%. Sequences were obtained from blood. The receptors derive from a woman aged 25 to 39 with Graves' hyperthyroidism.

This clonotype was seen many times. The rearrangement joins TRBV12-3 or TRBV12-4 to TRBJ2-3, with 10 bases identical to TRBD2. The V and J ends lost 6 bases and 5 bases, in that order; junction bases with no gene match: 5. The CDR3 totals 14 residues. For the CDR3, the DNA is TGTGCCAGCAGCCGGACTAGCGGAAAAGATACGCAGTATTTT. Residues: CASSRTSGKDTQYF.

This clonotype occurred many times. This chain links TRBV2 with TRBJ2-6; D gene uncertain. In germline, CDR1 is SNHLY, CDR2 FYNNEI. CDR3 length: 13 amino acids. Trimming shortened V by 4 bases and J by 6 bases, and 7 bases separated the two germline ends. CDR3 coding DNA: TGTGCCAGCAGTGTGGAACAGGCCAACGTCCTGACTTTC. It specifies CASSVEQANVLTF.

The chain links TRBV18 to TRBJ2-7; no clear D gene. This CDR3 is 13 amino acids long. The germline gives CDR1 KGHSH, CDR2 LQKENI. V dropped 3 bases and J dropped 6 bases, with 12 bases sitting between them. CDR3 amino acids: CASSPGTPSEQYF. The CDR3 DNA follows: TGTGCCAGCTCACCCGGAACCCCCAGCGAGCAGTACTTC.

The chain couples TRBV10-1 to TRBJ2-5; 12 positions match TRBD1. There are 16 residues in the CDR3. V lost 6 bases to trimming and J lost 2 bases; unmatched junction nucleotides: 7. The germline V gene has CDR1 WNHNN and CDR2 SYGVQD (reference sequence). CDR3 DNA sequence: TGCGCCAGCAGCCCGGGACAGGGGGCGCGTCAAGAGACCCAGTACTTC. Amino acid sequence: CASSPGQGARQETQYF.

The V and J genes are TRBV20-1 and TRBJ2-3; D ambiguous. CDR1 and CDR2 from the germline V gene are DFQATT and SNEGSKA (reference sequence). The CDR3 runs to 12 residues. Trimming pared 8 bases from V and 1 base from J, leaving 10 bases between. The CDR3 region is CSTEEGTDTQYF. CDR3 DNA: TGCAGTACCGAGGAAGGCACAGATACGCAGTATTTT.

This clonotype was seen repeatedly, ten times or more. The chain uses TRBV9 and TRBJ1-2; 7 bases agree with TRBD1. V was clipped by 6 bases and J by 1 base; unmatched bases: 9. Germline assignment: CDR1 SGDLS and CDR2 YYNGEE. The CDR3 is 15 residues long. The CDR3 nucleotides are TGTGCCAGCACCACCGGGTGGGACAGTAACTATGGCTACACCTTC. It is translated as CASTTGWDSNYGYTF.

Ten or more counts support this clonotype. The V gene is TRBV5-1, the J gene TRBJ2-7; 12 positions match TRBD1. Unmatched junction bases numbered 9, after V lost 0 bases and J lost 2 bases. The CDR3 is 18 residues long. Germline V gene data show CDR1 as SGHRS and CDR2 as YFSETQ. As DNA, the CDR3 is TGCGCCAGCAGCTTGGAGCCCCAGGGACAGGGGGCTCCCTACGAGCAGTACTTC. This sequence encodes CASSLEPQGQGAPYEQYF.

CDR3 in DNA: TGTGCCAGCAGCTTAGCGAGGATAGGGATCCACGAGCAGTACTTC. This gives the protein CASSLARIGIHEQYF. The rearrangement joins TRBV11-1 to TRBJ2-7; D remains ambiguous. Germline CDR1 reads SGHAT; CDR2 reads FQDESV (reference sequence). V lost 0 bases to trimming and J lost 5 bases, with 14 bases between them. There are 15 residues in the CDR3.

At least ten counts were recorded for this clonotype. This chain uses TRBV28 with TRBJ1-1; D possibly corresponds to TRBD1 (5 bases). Germline CDR1 and CDR2: MDHEN and SYDVKM. Trimming left V 5 bases short and J 0 bases short, with 10 bases between. This CDR3 region has 14 residues. The CDR3 bases are TGTGCCAGCAGTAAGGGGAGATTGAACACTGAAGCTTTCTTT. This gives the protein CASSKGRLNTEAFF.

This rearrangement joins TRBV28 to TRBJ1-2; a possible D gene is TRBD1 (6 bases). Per the germline V gene, CDR1 is MDHEN and CDR2 is SYDVKM. The V gene lost 2 bases and the J gene lost 1 base, with 11 bases spanning the gap. CDR3 length: 15 amino acids. The CDR3 DNA reads as TGTGCCAGCAGTTTAGGGACACTTAATAACTATGGCTACACCTTC. It codes for CASSLGTLNNYGYTF.

In its sample, this clonotype was seen many times. The CDR3 DNA follows: TGTGCCAGCTCACCTCCGATGGGGACAGGCTCCTACGAGCAGTACTTC. As protein: CASSPPMGTGSYEQYF. The chain has TRBV18 and TRBJ2-7, with 8 bases that match TRBD1. The V segment lost 3 bases and the J segment 0 bases; nucleotides outside the gene matches: 7. This CDR3 is built from 16 residues. Germline CDR1 is KGHSH and CDR2 is LQKENI.

This clonotype was detected ten times or more. The rearrangement joins TRBV4-1 to TRBJ2-5; 7 positions agree with TRBD1. The CDR3 has 16 residues. Germline V CDR1 and CDR2: MGHRA, YSYEKL. After removal of 3 bases from V and 1 base from J, the junction contained 8 bases not matched to a gene. CDR3 nucleotide sequence: TGCGCCAGCAGCCATAATCTGGGGACAGTCCAAGAGACCCAGTACTTC. Amino acids: CASSHNLGTVQETQYF.

This clonotype was observed at least ten times. The genes are TRBV6-5 and TRBJ2-1; TRBD1 or TRBD2 may be the D gene (5 bases each). Germline V gene data show CDR1 as MNHEY and CDR2 as SVGAGI. This CDR3 region has 20 residues. Trimming left V 2 bases short and J 0 bases short, with 23 bases between. The CDR3 here is CASSYTPGPSQPSSYNEQFF. The CDR3 bases are TGTGCCAGCAGTTACACACCGGGACCCTCCCAACCAAGCTCCTACAATGAGCAGTTCTTC.

This clonotype showed up many times. The V call is TRBV9, the J call TRBJ2-7; 14 nucleotides line up with TRBD2. From germline, CDR1 is SGDLS and CDR2 YYNGEE. CDR3 length equals 17 residues. The V segment lost 0 bases and the J segment 3 bases; nucleotides outside the gene matches: 5. CDR3 DNA sequence: TGTGCCAGCAGCGTAGGACTAGCGGGAGGGACCGGCTACGAGCAGTACTTC. Amino acids: CASSVGLAGGTGYEQYF. The complete variable domain, with remaining parts taken from reference TRBV9 and TRBJ2-7, reads DSGVTQTPKHLITATGQRVTLRCSPRSGDLSVYWYQQSLDQGLQFLIQYYNGEERAKGNILERFSAQQFPDLHSELNLSSLELGDSALYFCASSVGLAGGTGYEQYFGPGTRLTVT.

In its sample, this clonotype was seen a few times. The rearrangement uses TRBV7-9 and TRBJ2-3; the match to TRBD1 covers 7 bases. Germline V lookup: CDR1 SEHNR, CDR2 FQNEAQ (reference sequence). V shed 4 bases and J 0 bases; nucleotides not matched to a gene: 7. The CDR3 is 16 amino acids. CDR3 DNA sequence: TGTGCCAGCAGCTATCCTCAGGGGGAAAGCACAGATACGCAGTATTTT. The encoded protein is CASSYPQGESTDTQYF.

The rearrangement joins TRBV2 to TRBJ2-1; no clear D gene. The CDR3 is 10 residues long. CDR1 and CDR2 (germline): SNHLY, FYNNEI. V was pared by 7 bases and J by 6 bases, with 4 bases between. This CDR3 is CASTRNEQFF. As DNA, the CDR3 is TGTGCCAGCACCCGCAATGAGCAGTTCTTC.

This clonotype was detected many times. The V call is TRBV29-1, the J call TRBJ1-1, with TRBD1 matching over 9 bases. V was pared by 6 bases and J by 3 bases, with 5 bases of the junction left unmatched. The V gene's germline CDR1 is SQVTM and CDR2 ANQGSEA. The CDR3 contains 13 residues. In DNA, the CDR3 is TGCAGCGTAAAGACAGGGGGTGACACTGAAGCTTTCTTT. Protein product: CSVKTGGDTEAFF.

This sequence joins TRBV27 and TRBJ2-3, with TRBD2 identical over 9 bases. Germline trimming cut 4 bases from V and 0 bases from J; bases unmatched to any gene: 8. The CDR3 sequence is 17 residues long. Germline assignment: CDR1 MNHEY and CDR2 SMNVEV (reference sequence). The CDR3 bases are TGTGCCAGCAGTTCTCTTAGCGGGGGACCTAGCACAGATACGCAGTATTTT. Translation: CASSSLSGGPSTDTQYF.

This clonotype was seen a handful of times. The rearrangement joins TRBV30 to TRBJ2-7; D ambiguous. Germline-derived CDR1 and CDR2 are GTSNPN and SVGIG (reference sequence). V was clipped by 1 base and J by 0 bases, with 4 bases between them. The CDR3 is made up of 12 amino acids. The CDR3 spells CAWSGASYEQYF. DNA for the CDR3: TGTGCCTGGAGTGGAGCCTCCTACGAGCAGTACTTC.

The chain is built from TRBV10-2 and TRBJ2-7, with TRBD1 matching 8 bases. CDR1 and CDR2 (germline): WSHSY, SAAADI. V shed 6 bases and J 3 bases; nucleotides not matched to a gene: 7. The CDR3 loop spans 14 amino acids. The CDR3, as DNA: TGCGCCAGCAGCCGACAGGGGATGGGCTACGAGCAGTACTTC. As protein: CASSRQGMGYEQYF.

The J gene is TRBJ2-4, the V gene TRBV4-1; the D is unclear. The CDR3 is 13 residues long. With 1 base removed from V and 10 bases from J, the gap between germline ends came to 11 bases. Germline CDR1 reads MGHRA; CDR2 reads YSYEKL. The CDR3 loop reads CASSQGSLPIQYF. Here the CDR3 DNA reads TGCGCCAGCAGCCAAGGGAGCCTTCCAATTCAGTACTTC.

The chain joins TRBV29-1 to TRBJ2-7; 14 bases map to TRBD2. Germline CDR1 reads SQVTM; CDR2 reads ANQGSEA. CDR3 size: 20 residues. V shed 0 bases and J 2 bases; nucleotides not matched to a gene: 15. The CDR3 nucleotides read TGCAGCGTTGAAGAAGGGACTAGCGGGAGTTTAAAGTCATGGACCTACGAGCAGTACTTC. As protein: CSVEEGTSGSLKSWTYEQYF.

This clonotype was detected only a few times. The chain links TRBV4-2 to TRBJ2-7, with D perhaps TRBD2 (6 bases). Germline assignment: CDR1 LGHNA and CDR2 YNFKEQ. This CDR3 is built from 16 residues. V was pared by 4 bases and J by 0 bases, with 16 bases between. The CDR3 loop reads CASSLDGASASYEQYF. In DNA form, the CDR3 reads TGTGCCAGCAGCCTAGACGGGGCTAGCGCCTCCTACGAGCAGTACTTC.

The chain carries TRBV9 and TRBJ2-2; TRBD2 aligns across 9 bases. V was clipped by 3 bases and J by 5 bases; unmatched bases: 11. Germline V lookup: CDR1 SGDLS, CDR2 YYNGEE. The CDR3 totals 17 residues. The CDR3 region is CASSAVGLARGTGELFF. The CDR3 DNA sequence: TGTGCCAGCAGCGCCGTCGGACTAGCGAGGGGGACCGGGGAGCTGTTTTTT.

This clonotype was picked up many times. The chain couples TRBV7-6 to TRBJ2-3; D ambiguous. The V end lost 2 bases, the J end lost 0 bases, and 9 bases lay between the germline ends. Germline-derived CDR1 and CDR2 are SGHVS and FNYEAQ. The CDR3 is 15 amino acids. The CDR3: CASSLTTSSTDTQYF. In DNA, the CDR3 is TGTGCCAGCAGCTTAACTACTTCTAGCACAGATACGCAGTATTTT.

This clonotype appeared many times. The chain is built from TRBV3-1 and TRBJ2-3; D gene uncertain. Looked up from germline, CDR1 is LGHDT and CDR2 is YNNKEL (reference sequence). The germline V and J ends were trimmed by 1 base and 4 bases, with 9 bases remaining between them. CDR3 length: 14 amino acids. The CDR3: CASSQVPVADTQYF. The CDR3 nucleotides read TGTGCCAGCAGCCAAGTCCCGGTGGCAGATACGCAGTATTTT.